This T cell receptor beta chain came from a study of T cells in narcolepsy. Deletions cut 3 bases from V and 1 base from J, with 9 bases between. Per the germline V gene, CDR1 is LGHNA and CDR2 is YSLEER. This CDR3 region has 14 residues. Some clones are missing from TCRdb's copy, which holds only in-frame ones; the method was immunoSEQ multiplex PCR. Here the sample spans tens of thousands of clones, about 81% being singletons. This receptor was identified in a human donor in good health. The sequenced sample consisted of memory (CD45RA-) CD4+ T cells from blood. This rearrangement joins TRBV4-3 to TRBJ1-1, with D maybe TRBD1 (5 bases). CDR3 amino acids: CASSHARANTEAFF. CDR3 sequence (DNA): TGCGCCAGCAGCCATGCCAGGGCGAACACTGAAGCTTTCTTT.